The 25 T cell receptor beta chains in this list originate from one sample, sequenced in a study of cytomegalovirus exposure and HLA in healthy donors. Primers for the PCR totalled 60 Vbeta and 13 Jbeta. TCRdb keeps only in-frame clones here, not all; method: immunoSEQ multiplex PCR. This repertoire shows about 120,000 clones, around 76% found once; its top ten account for approximately 28%. Sequenced: PBMCs. The receptors come from a man aged 60 to 75 in good health and CMV-seropositive.

The chain is built from TRBV6-1 and TRBJ2-7, with TRBD1 identical over 9 bases. The germline CDR1 and CDR2 sequences are MNHNS and SASEGT. The CDR3 covers 15 residues. V shed 5 bases and J 1 base; nucleotides not matched to a gene: 6. The CDR3 region is CASSPRDRESYEQYF. The CDR3 region has the DNA TGTGCCAGCAGTCCCCGGGACAGGGAGTCCTACGAGCAGTACTTC.

V gene TRBV28 combines with J gene TRBJ2-2; a possible D gene is TRBD2 (6 bases). The CDR3 runs to 15 residues. V shed 5 bases and J shed 6 bases, with 16 bases lying between them. From germline, CDR1 is MDHEN and CDR2 SYDVKM. The CDR3 bases are TGTGCCAGCAGTATACCCGGGACTCCTTCCGGGGAGCTGTTTTTT. It specifies CASSIPGTPSGELFF.

The chain has TRBV28 and TRBJ1-4, with 9 bases aligning to TRBD1. Per the germline V gene, CDR1 is MDHEN and CDR2 is SYDVKM. The CDR3 sequence is 14 residues long. Trimming cost V 2 bases and J 7 bases; bases outside gene matches: 2. The CDR3 DNA is TGTGCCAGCAGTTTAAACAGGGGGCGTGAAAAACTGTTTTTT. The encoded protein is CASSLNRGREKLFF.

The chain recombines TRBV6-5 with TRBJ1-2; D not certain. Germline V CDR1 and CDR2: MNHEY, SVGAGI. The ends were cut back, 2 bases at V and 4 bases at J, with 11 bases in the middle. The CDR3 runs 14 residues. As DNA, the CDR3 is TGTGCCAGCAGTTACCGAGGTTTCGGCTATGGCTACACCTTC. It encodes CASSYRGFGYGYTF.

The chain recombines TRBV1 with TRBJ2-7; TRBD2 was called by the table and not checked on the DNA. TRBV1 is reported as a pseudogene. The CDR3 has 14 amino acids. As DNA, the CDR3 is TGCACCAGAAATACGGGAGACCTCCGAAACGGGCTGGGTTTC. Translation gives CTRNTGDLRNGLGF.

This clone was found once. The chain links TRBV25-1 to TRBJ2-2; D gene uncertain. V lost 6 bases and J lost 0, with 8 bases in between. This CDR3 region has 14 residues. The germline V gene has CDR1 MGHDK and CDR2 SYGVNS. The CDR3 coding sequence is TGTGCCAGCAGCCAGCGAACGAACACCGGGGAGCTGTTTTTT. Protein product: CASSQRTNTGELFF.

This rearrangement joins TRBV5-5 to TRBJ1-1, with TRBD1 as a possible D gene (6 bases). Germline V lookup: CDR1 SGHKS, CDR2 YYEKEE (reference sequence). The V end was cut by 4 bases, the J end by 0 bases, with 10 bases between. The CDR3 is 14 residues long. DNA of the CDR3: TGTGCCAGCAGCACAGGGACGGTGAACACTGAAGCTTTCTTT. As protein: CASSTGTVNTEAFF.

V is TRBV18 and J is TRBJ1-4; D remains unclear. Germline CDR1 KGHSH, CDR2 LQKENI. Trimming shortened V by 3 bases and J by 5 bases, and 10 bases separated the two germline ends. The CDR3 has 14 residues. The CDR3 reads CASSPARSNEKLFF. The CDR3 region has the DNA TGTGCCAGCTCACCCGCGAGGTCGAATGAAAAACTGTTTTTT.

This clone has a single count. V gene TRBV7-8 combines with J gene TRBJ1-2; D gene unclear. CDR3 length equals 16 residues. The V gene's germline CDR1 is SGHVS and CDR2 FQNEAQ. V was pared by 5 bases and J by 3 bases, with 19 bases between. The CDR3 protein is CASSHQAEAFYYGYTF. The CDR3 nucleotides are TGTGCCAGCAGCCACCAGGCGGAGGCCTTTTACTATGGCTACACCTTC.

The chain joins TRBV15 to TRBJ2-1, with D unclear. Germline CDR1 reads LNHNV; CDR2 reads YYDKDF (reference sequence). V lost 0 bases and J 5 bases, leaving 5 bases between the germline ends. This CDR3 region has 13 residues. CDR3: CATSRDTNNEQFF. DNA for the CDR3: TGTGCCACCAGCAGAGACACTAACAATGAGCAGTTCTTC.

The chain employs TRBV5-1 and TRBJ1-4; 8 bases line up with TRBD1. V was clipped by 5 bases and J by 0 bases; unmatched bases: 6. The CDR3 contains 16 residues. Germline V gene lookup returns CDR1 SGHRS and CDR2 YFSETQ. CDR3 loop: CASSGGQAATNEKLFF. The DNA of the CDR3 is TGCGCCAGCAGTGGGGGACAGGCCGCAACTAATGAAAAACTGTTTTTT.

The chain links TRBV7-9 to TRBJ1-5, with D possibly being TRBD1 (5 bases). The length of the CDR3 is 15 residues. Germline lookup yields CDR1 SEHNR and CDR2 FQNEAQ (reference sequence). Trimming took 6 bases from V and 2 from J, leaving 14 bases between them. Here the CDR3 reads CASSMGGEGNQPQHF. CDR3 coding DNA: TGTGCCAGCAGTATGGGAGGGGAGGGCAATCAGCCCCAGCATTTT.

This rearrangement joins TRBV5-5 to TRBJ2-5, with D maybe TRBD1 (5 bases). This CDR3 region has 16 residues. The V and J ends lost 1 base and 4 bases respectively, with 17 bases between them. Germline V gives CDR1 SGHKS, CDR2 YYEKEE (reference sequence). Here the CDR3 reads CASSLTTDPRVETQYF. Written as DNA, the CDR3 is TGTGCCAGCAGCTTGACTACAGACCCCAGGGTAGAGACCCAGTACTTC.

The gene calls are TRBV11-3 and TRBJ2-4; 9 nucleotides line up with TRBD1. This CDR3 region has 14 residues. J lost 6 bases, V lost 5 bases, and 5 bases had no gene match. Germline CDR1 reads SGHNT; CDR2 reads YENEEA. The CDR3 here is CASSRTGVGNIQYF. CDR3 nucleotide sequence: TGTGCCAGCAGCCGGACAGGGGTGGGAAACATTCAGTACTTC.

This chain connects TRBV12-5 to TRBJ2-1; no reliable D call. V lost 6 bases and J 8 bases, leaving 11 bases between the germline ends. Germline V gene lookup returns CDR1 LGHNT and CDR2 FRNRAP. The CDR3 has 12 amino acids. The CDR3 here is CASGPSADEQFF. The CDR3 coding sequence is TGTGCTAGTGGGCCCAGTGCGGATGAGCAGTTCTTC.

V gene TRBV19 combines with J gene TRBJ1-2; D not certain. The CDR3 runs to 14 residues. CDR1 and CDR2 from the germline V gene are LNHDA and SQIVND (reference sequence). Trimming pared 5 bases from V and 5 bases from J, leaving 15 bases between. The CDR3 region is CASSAGLRLYGYTF. CDR3 DNA sequence: TGTGCCAGTAGTGCGGGATTGCGATTGTATGGCTACACCTTC.

The chain joins TRBV5-6 to TRBJ2-7, with TRBD2 matching over 7 bases. The CDR3 length is 16 residues. Trimming took 7 bases from V and 0 from J; bases not matched to a gene: 13. The germline CDR1 and CDR2 sequences are SGHDT and YYEEEE. The chain's CDR3 is CASGGGLATSSYEQYF. CDR3 nucleotides: TGTGCCAGCGGGGGGGGACTCGCCACATCCTCCTACGAGCAGTACTTC. The complete variable domain, with remaining parts taken from reference TRBV5-6 and TRBJ2-7, reads DAGVTQSPTHLIKTRGQQVTLRCSPKSGHDTVSWYQQALGQGPQFIFQYYEEEERQRGNFPDRFSGHQFPNYSSELNVNALLLGDSALYLCASGGGLATSSYEQYFGPGTRLTVT.

The rearrangement uses TRBV5-1 and TRBJ2-5, with a tentative D call TRBD1 (6 bases). Gene TRBJ2-7 matches the end of the DNA better, so the J call may be wrong. Germline CDR1 is SGHRS and CDR2 is YFSETQ. The CDR3 contains 15 residues. DNA of the CDR3: TGCGCCAGCAGCTTACTGACAGGCCCGTCCTACGAGCAGTACTTC. Translating it yields CASSLLTGPSYEQYF.

J is TRBJ2-7 and V is TRBV19; 7 bases match TRBD1. Per the germline V gene, CDR1 is LNHDA and CDR2 is SQIVND (reference sequence). Trimming removed 6 bases from V and 6 bases from J; junction bases left unmatched: 11. CDR3 size: 14 residues. This CDR3 reads CASSSNPGGGEQYF. Written as DNA, the CDR3 is TGTGCCAGTAGCTCAAATCCAGGGGGTGGCGAGCAGTACTTC.

This clone was counted only a few times. CDR3 protein: CASSLAESYNEQFF. The CDR3 DNA follows: TGTGCCAGCAGTCTAGCGGAATCCTACAATGAGCAGTTCTTC. The genes are TRBV6-5 and TRBJ2-1; 7 positions match TRBD2. V was pared by 5 bases and J by 1 base, with 2 bases of the junction left unmatched. The germline gives CDR1 MNHEY, CDR2 SVGAGI. This CDR3 is 14 amino acids long.

This clone showed up just once. The CDR3 reads CASRHLGEVTEAFF. CDR3 nucleotides: TGTGCCAGCAGACACCTCGGGGAGGTTACTGAAGCTTTCTTT. This chain joins TRBV25-1 and TRBJ1-1; no firm D call. CDR1 is MGHDK, CDR2 SYGVNS, per germline. The CDR3 length is 14 residues. V was shortened by 6 bases and J by 5 bases, with 16 bases between the two germline ends.

V is TRBV28 and J is TRBJ1-5, with D unclear. There are 16 residues in the CDR3. V was shortened by 2 bases and J by 5 bases, with 16 bases between the two germline ends. Per the germline V gene, CDR1 is MDHEN and CDR2 is SYDVKM. The CDR3 nucleotides read TGTGCCAGCAGTTTAACCCCTCGAGGGTTTGATCAGCCCCAGCATTTT. This encodes CASSLTPRGFDQPQHF.

The genes are TRBV28 and TRBJ2-1; 13 nucleotides align to TRBD2. CDR1 and CDR2 from the germline V gene are MDHEN and SYDVKM. The J segment lost 14 bases and the V segment lost 8 bases, leaving 18 bases of the junction unmatched. This CDR3 is built from 16 residues. The CDR3: CASGLTHRTSGSGEFF. CDR3 nucleotide sequence: TGTGCCAGCGGACTCACACATCGGACTAGCGGGAGTGGGGAGTTCTTC.

V is TRBV2 and J is TRBJ2-5, with a possible D match to TRBD1 (6 bases). The DNA end favors TRBJ2-7, so the J call may be wrong. Germline CDR1 SNHLY, CDR2 FYNNEI. The CDR3 loop spans 12 amino acids. As DNA, the CDR3 is TGTGCCAGCATAAGACAGGTTTACGAGCAGTACTTC. Protein: CASIRQVYEQYF.

The chain employs TRBV10-3 and TRBJ1-1, with unresolved D. CDR1 is ENHRY and CDR2 is SYGVKD in the germline V gene. This CDR3 comprises 13 residues. V lost 5 bases and J lost 1, with 8 bases in between. CDR3 in amino acids: CAISRRRNTEAFF. The CDR3 DNA reads as TGTGCCATCAGTCGACGGAGGAACACTGAAGCTTTCTTT.